Following are 20 T cell receptor beta chains from one sample sequenced in a study of blood T cell repertoires in COVID-19 (dated by TCRdb to about 2020). The library was produced with the immunoSEQ multiplex PCR assay. TCRdb obtained this table from immuneACCESS and retained in-frame rearrangements with V and J assigned. These tables miss some clones; where compared with another copy, unresolved V genes account for less than half of the shortfall, and the remainder is unexplained. In all, the sample holds over 60,000 clones, and roughly nine tenths of those were seen once. The ten most abundant clones make up 10% to 15% of the sample. Specimen: peripheral blood. These TCRs come from a woman in her sixties or seventies with acute or convalescent COVID-19.

The chain recombines TRBV6-5 with TRBJ1-2; perhaps TRBD1 as D (6 bases). This CDR3 contains 14 residues. In germline, CDR1 is MNHEY, CDR2 SVGAGI. V was shortened by 6 bases and J by 8 bases, with 19 bases between the two germline ends. As DNA, the CDR3 is TGTGCCAGCAGCCCCGGGGGGGGCCCCTTCGGCTACACCTTC. Its translation is CASSPGGGPFGYTF.

This clone was recorded a few times. The V and J genes are TRBV13 and TRBJ2-1; 11 bases align to TRBD2. J gave up 9 bases and V 3 bases, and 10 bases lay outside the gene matches. CDR1 is PRHDT, CDR2 FYEKMQ, per germline (reference sequence). The CDR3 contains 16 residues. The chain's CDR3 is CASSFRVSGGAVEQFF. The CDR3 DNA reads TGTGCCAGCAGCTTCCGAGTTAGCGGGGGGGCCGTTGAGCAGTTCTTC.

V and J are TRBV5-1 and TRBJ2-7; 7 bases map to TRBD2. There are 16 residues in the CDR3. From germline, CDR1 is SGHRS and CDR2 YFSETQ. J lost 2 bases, V lost 6 bases, and 14 bases had no gene match. Written as DNA, the CDR3 is TGCGCCAGCACCCTGAAGGGAGGGAATGAAGCCTACGAGCAGTACTTC. Its protein product is CASTLKGGNEAYEQYF. The full variable domain, with the rest looked up from reference TRBV5-1 and TRBJ2-7, is KAGVTQTPRYLIKTRGQQVTLSCSPISGHRSVSWYQQTPGQGLQFLFEYFSETQRNKGNFPGRFSGRQFSNSRSEMNVSTLELGDSALYLCASTLKGGNEAYEQYFGPGTRLTVT.

The CDR3 bases are TGTGCCATCAGTGAGTCTACAGACGAGCAGTACTTC. Its translation is CAISESTDEQYF. The rearrangement links TRBV10-3 to TRBJ2-7, with D uncertain. Looked up from germline, CDR1 is ENHRY and CDR2 is SYGVKD. V was clipped by 0 bases and J by 5 bases, with 5 bases between them. The CDR3 runs to 12 residues.

This clone was seen once. V usage is TRBV10-3 and J usage is TRBJ2-6; 7 nucleotides match TRBD1. Trimming cost V 6 bases and J 2 bases; bases outside gene matches: 10. The CDR3 spans 17 residues. Germline CDR1 ENHRY, CDR2 SYGVKD. The CDR3 spells CAIRGQFLLTGANVLTF. Written as DNA, the CDR3 is TGTGCCATCAGGGGACAGTTCCTTCTCACTGGGGCCAACGTCCTGACTTTC.

The chain couples TRBV14 to TRBJ2-7; D unclear. The CDR3 totals 13 residues. The germline V and J ends were trimmed by 4 bases and 0 bases, with 7 bases remaining between them. The germline V gene encodes CDR1 SGHDN and CDR2 FVKESK. Written as DNA, the CDR3 is TGTGCCAGCAGCCGCGACAACTCCTACGAGCAGTACTTC. Translating gives CASSRDNSYEQYF.

This chain links TRBV5-1 with TRBJ1-1; no reliable D call. The CDR3 consists of 15 residues. The ends were cut back, 6 bases at V and 1 base at J, with 16 bases in the middle. CDR1 is SGHRS, CDR2 YFSETQ, per germline. The CDR3 nucleotides read TGCGCCAGCAACCAGCTTGGAGGGAAGAACACTGAAGCTTTCTTT. It is translated as CASNQLGGKNTEAFF.

The genes are TRBV3-1 (or the pseudogene TRBV3-2) and TRBJ2-7, with 8 bases identical to TRBD1. This CDR3 is built from 13 residues. Per the germline V gene, CDR1 is LGHDT and CDR2 is YNNKEL (reference sequence). The V gene end was trimmed by 4 bases and the J gene end by 4 bases; junction bases not matched to a gene: 3. Here the CDR3 reads CASSRNRGYEQYF. Written as DNA, the CDR3 is TGTGCCAGCAGCCGCAACAGGGGGTACGAGCAGTACTTC.

J is TRBJ2-7 and V is TRBV6-1, with D tentatively TRBD2 (5 bases). Trimming shortened V by 1 base and J by 1 base, and 14 bases separated the two germline ends. CDR1 and CDR2 from the germline V gene are MNHNS and SASEGT. The CDR3 totals 16 residues. CDR3 in DNA: TGTGCCAGCAGTGAAGGTTTCGGGATCCGGTCCTACGAGCAGTACTTC. It encodes CASSEGFGIRSYEQYF.

The V and J genes are TRBV4-1 and TRBJ2-2; 13 bases align to TRBD2. Germline CDR1 MGHRA, CDR2 YSYEKL. V was clipped by 5 bases and J by 6 bases; unmatched bases: 6. CDR3 length equals 16 residues. CDR3 bases: TGCGCCAGCAGCTCTGGACTAGCGGGGGTGGCCGGGGAGCTGTTTTTT. It codes for CASSSGLAGVAGELFF.

V gene TRBV4-2 combines with J gene TRBJ2-5, with 10 bases fitting TRBD2. V shed 2 bases and J 4 bases; nucleotides not matched to a gene: 1. The CDR3 sequence is 14 residues long. The V gene's germline CDR1 is LGHNA and CDR2 YNFKEQ. The CDR3 reads CASSQPSGGETQYF. CDR3 coding DNA: TGTGCCAGCAGCCAACCTAGCGGGGGAGAGACCCAGTACTTC.

This chain joins TRBV5-1 and TRBJ2-2; D not resolved. The CDR3 spans 14 residues. The V end was cut by 1 base, the J end by 3 bases, with 7 bases between. Germline CDR1 is SGHRS and CDR2 is YFSETQ. As DNA, the CDR3 is TGCGCCAGCAGCTTGCTCCCCTACACCGGGGAGCTGTTTTTT. Amino acid sequence: CASSLLPYTGELFF.

CDR3 in DNA: TGTGCCACCAGCAGAGACGGTGGGGGGAACTATGGCTACACCTTC. Protein: CATSRDGGGNYGYTF. The chain recombines TRBV15 with TRBJ1-2; possibly TRBD1 for D (5 bases). V was pared by 0 bases and J by 2 bases, with 10 bases between. The CDR3 contains 15 residues. CDR1 and CDR2 (germline): LNHNV, YYDKDF (reference sequence).

The sample holds many counts of this clone. J is TRBJ2-7 and V is TRBV4-1; the match to TRBD1 covers 7 bases. Germline CDR1 MGHRA, CDR2 YSYEKL. This CDR3 region has 15 residues. V shed 3 bases, J shed 2 bases, and the junction held 7 bases outside the gene matches. The CDR3: CASSQQTGNTYEQYF. Written as DNA, the CDR3 is TGCGCCAGCAGCCAGCAGACAGGGAACACCTACGAGCAGTACTTC.

Notes on this clone: The junction does not match germline at one end; this may be a read error. V and J are TRBV29-1 and TRBJ1-2; D is perhaps TRBD1 (5 bases). This CDR3 has 11 residues. From germline, CDR1 is SQVTM and CDR2 ANQGSEA. The chain's CDR3 is CLYKGAYGYTF. The CDR3 DNA is TGTCTTTATAAAGGGGCCTATGGCTACACCTTC.

A few counts support this clone. This chain connects TRBV7-2 to TRBJ1-5; possibly TRBD1 for D (6 bases). Germline CDR1 SGHTA, CDR2 FQGNSA. The V gene lost 4 bases and the J gene lost 2 bases, with 9 bases spanning the gap. This CDR3 has 14 residues. DNA for the CDR3: TGTGCCAGCAGCTCCCGACAGGGCAATCAGCCCCAGCATTTT. Protein: CASSSRQGNQPQHF. Complete variable domain (other parts from reference TRBV7-2 and TRBJ1-5): GAGVSQSPSNKVTEKGKDVELRCDPISGHTALYWYRQSLGQGLEFLIYFQGNSAPDKSGLPSDRFSAERTGGSVSTLTIQRTQQEDSAVYLCASSSRQGNQPQHFGDGTRLSIL.

V is TRBV10-3 and J is TRBJ1-4; 10 nucleotides align to TRBD1. This CDR3 has 13 residues. With 2 bases clipped from V and 15 bases from J, the junction kept 6 bases outside the gene matches. Germline assignment: CDR1 ENHRY and CDR2 SYGVKD. CDR3 amino acids: CAISEVTGGEVFF. The CDR3, as DNA: TGTGCCATCAGTGAGGTGACAGGGGGCGAGGTGTTTTTT.

The chain uses TRBV6-1 and TRBJ1-5, with D perhaps matching TRBD1 (6 bases). Germline V gene sequence: CDR1 MNHNS, CDR2 SASEGT. The V end was cut by 2 bases, the J end by 11 bases, with 13 bases between. This CDR3 comprises 13 residues. Here the CDR3 DNA reads TGTGCCAGCAGTGAAAGCCGACAGGTGGCCCAGCATTTT. Translated, it gives CASSESRQVAQHF.

The genes are TRBV18 and TRBJ1-1; TRBD1 might be the D (5 bases). The germline gives CDR1 KGHSH, CDR2 LQKENI. The V end lost 1 base, the J end lost 4 bases, and 7 bases lay between the germline ends. The CDR3 has 13 amino acids. The CDR3 region is CASSPQGPTEAFF. The CDR3 coding sequence is TGTGCCAGCTCACCACAGGGGCCCACTGAAGCTTTCTTT.

The J gene is TRBJ2-7, the V gene TRBV19; TRBD1 is a possible D gene (5 bases). The CDR3 is 13 residues long. Deletions cut 2 bases from V and 6 bases from J, with 11 bases between. CDR1 LNHDA and CDR2 SQIVND come from the germline V gene (reference sequence). This CDR3 reads CASSINRQGEQYF. CDR3 in DNA: TGTGCCAGTAGTATAAACAGGCAAGGCGAGCAGTACTTC.